This T cell receptor (beta chain) appears in the sequencing data of a study of OX40 agonist ivuxolimab in advanced cancers. Findings of the study overall: Part of the nonresponder group also had normalized T-cell clonal expansion that was low.

For this clone: Its target is unknown.

The CDR3 consists of 11 residues. CDR1 is SGHTA and CDR2 is FQGNSA in the germline V gene. The germline V and J ends were trimmed by 5 bases and 11 bases, with 10 bases remaining between them. Data came from immunoSEQ multiplex PCR; TCRdb stores just in-frame clones and leaves some out. The sample consists of 20,000 to 25,000 clones, around 73% of them appearing once. The sequence derives from an adult with an advanced solid tumor such as melanoma, head and neck, liver or kidney cancer. Here the sequenced sample was CD4+ or CD8+ T cells sorted from blood, taken in a trial of the OX40 agonist ivuxolimab. This rearrangement joins TRBV7-2 to TRBJ2-4, with D hard to call. CDR3 protein: CASSDPYLQYF. The CDR3 nucleotides are TGTGCCAGCAGCGATCCTTACCTTCAGTACTTC.